The 5 T cell receptor beta chains below were found in one sample sequenced in a study of OX40 agonist ivuxolimab in advanced cancers. TCRdb's copy holds only in-frame clones and misses some; the assay was immunoSEQ multiplex PCR. The sample consists of more than 95,000 clones, about 91% of them appearing once. Sequenced material: CD4+ or CD8+ T cells sorted from blood, taken in a trial of the OX40 agonist ivuxolimab. These TCRs come from an adult with an advanced solid tumor such as melanoma, head and neck, liver or kidney cancer.

As for this clone: At one boundary the junction diverges from the germline segment, which might be a read error. J is TRBJ2-1 and V is TRBV5-1, with 7 bases identical to TRBD1. The germline CDR1 and CDR2 sequences are SGHRS and YFSETQ. The CDR3 extends over 14 amino acids. CDR3 nucleotide sequence: TGTGCCAGCAGCTTGCAACAGGGGAACAATGAGCAGTTCTTC. Amino acid sequence: CASSLQQGNNEQFF. Supplemented by reference TRBV5-1 and TRBJ2-1, the full variable domain reads KAGVTQTPRYLIKTRGQQVTLSCSPISGHRSVSWYQQTPGQGLQFLFEYFSETQRNKGNFPGRFSGRQFSNSRSEMNVSTLELGDSALYLCASSLQQGNNEQFFGPGTRLTVL.

This sequence joins TRBV27 and TRBJ2-1, with a weak D call TRBD2 (6 bases). The CDR3 consists of 16 residues. Germline V gene lookup returns CDR1 MNHEY and CDR2 SMNVEV (reference sequence). The germline V and J ends were trimmed by 2 bases and 7 bases, with 18 bases remaining between them. CDR3 DNA sequence: TGTGCCAGCAGTTTAGTATCTAGCGCCAATGTAAATGAGCAGTTCTTC. This sequence encodes CASSLVSSANVNEQFF.

The V call is TRBV4-3, the J call TRBJ1-4; D gene uncertain. The V gene lost 0 bases and the J gene lost 4 bases, with 18 bases spanning the gap. This CDR3 region has 18 residues. Germline values: CDR1 LGHNA, CDR2 YSLEER. The CDR3 nucleotides are TGCGCCAGCAGCCAAGATCCCACAGCATGGGCCAATAATGAAAAACTGTTTTTT. Protein sequence: CASSQDPTAWANNEKLFF.

This rearrangement joins TRBV28 to TRBJ1-5; TRBD1 is a possible D gene (5 bases). The CDR3 is 17 amino acids. Germline CDR1 is MDHEN and CDR2 is SYDVKM. The V end lost 6 bases, the J end lost 2 bases, and 20 bases lay between the germline ends. CDR3 region: CASSPLGGGYGNQPQHF. CDR3 sequence (DNA): TGTGCCAGCAGCCCACTCGGGGGGGGGTATGGCAATCAGCCCCAGCATTTT.

The rearrangement links TRBV1 to TRBJ2-1; no DNA check was done on the table's D call, TRBD2. TRBV1 is flagged as a pseudogene. The CDR3 spans 15 residues. In DNA, the CDR3 is TGCACCCAGGGGTCTGCGGGAGGAATCTACAATGAGCAGTTCTTC. Translating gives CTQGSAGGIYNEQFF.